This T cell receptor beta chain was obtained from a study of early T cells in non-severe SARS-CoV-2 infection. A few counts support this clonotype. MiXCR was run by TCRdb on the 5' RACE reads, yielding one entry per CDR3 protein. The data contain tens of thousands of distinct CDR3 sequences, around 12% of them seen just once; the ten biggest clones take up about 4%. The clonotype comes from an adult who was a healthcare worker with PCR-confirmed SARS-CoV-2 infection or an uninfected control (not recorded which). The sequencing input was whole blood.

The DNA for the CDR3 is TGTGCCAGCAGCCCACAAACAGGGCTCTCCGAGCAGTACTTC. This codes for CASSPQTGLSEQYF. The gene calls are TRBV14 and TRBJ2-7, with D possibly TRBD1 on 6 matching bases. The CDR3 is made up of 14 amino acids. The germline CDR1 and CDR2 sequences are SGHDN and FVKESK. Trimming took off 4 bases at V and 6 bases at J, with 16 bases between the two ends.